This T cell receptor (beta chain) was recorded in a study of T cell responses to AZD1222 COVID-19 vaccine. CDR3 length: 15 residues. The V segment lost 1 base and the J segment 11 bases; nucleotides outside the gene matches: 9. Germline V gene data show CDR1 as SGHVS and CDR2 as FNYEAQ. The repertoire was sequenced with immunoSEQ multiplex PCR; TCRdb's copy has only in-frame clones and lacks some. The sample lists about 86,000 clones; about nine tenths were seen once. The TCR was taken from an adult who received the AZD1222 COVID-19 vaccine. J is TRBJ2-1 and V is TRBV7-6; 9 nucleotides match TRBD1. Sequences were derived from peripheral blood, sampled 28 days after the second AZD1222 dose. CDR3 coding DNA: TGTGCCAGCAGCTTAGAGGACAGGGGTACAATGAAGCAGTTCTTC. As protein: CASSLEDRGTMKQFF.